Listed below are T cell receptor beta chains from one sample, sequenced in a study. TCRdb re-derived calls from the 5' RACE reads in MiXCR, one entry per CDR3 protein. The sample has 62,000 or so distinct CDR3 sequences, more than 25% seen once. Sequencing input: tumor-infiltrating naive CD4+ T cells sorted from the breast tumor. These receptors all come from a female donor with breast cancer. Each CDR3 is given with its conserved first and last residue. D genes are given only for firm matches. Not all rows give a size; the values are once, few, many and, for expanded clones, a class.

CDR3nt: TGCAGTGCTAAACAGGAGGGTGGCTACACCTTC
CDR3aa: CSAKQEGGYTF
abundance: few
v_gene: TRBV20-1
d_gene: .
j_gene: TRBJ1-2

CDR3nt: TGCGCCAGCAGCCAATCGACAGGGCGGGCAGAGACCCAGTACTTC
CDR3aa: CASSQSTGRAETQYF
abundance: .
v_gene: TRBV4-3
d_gene: TRBD1
j_gene: TRBJ2-5

CDR3nt: TGCGCCAGCAGCTCAGCTAGCCACTCTACTGAAGCTTTCTTT
CDR3aa: CASSSASHSTEAFF
abundance: few
v_gene: TRBV5-1
d_gene: .
j_gene: TRBJ1-1

CDR3nt: TGCAGCGGCGCTCGGGCCCAAGAGACCCAGTACTTC
CDR3aa: CSGARAQETQYF
abundance: few
v_gene: TRBV29-1
d_gene: .
j_gene: TRBJ2-5

CDR3nt: TGCAGTGCTAGAGAAGGACCGTACTCTGGAAACACCATATATTTT
CDR3aa: CSAREGPYSGNTIYF
abundance: once
v_gene: TRBV20-1
d_gene: .
j_gene: TRBJ1-3

CDR3nt: TGCAGTGCTAGACAGTTCCAATCATCAATGAACACTGAAGCTTTCTTT
CDR3aa: CSARQFQSSMNTEAFF
abundance: once
v_gene: TRBV20-1
d_gene: .
j_gene: TRBJ1-1

CDR3nt: TGCAGACTTAGGGGACAGGTAGACACTGAAGCTTTCTTT
CDR3aa: CRLRGQVDTEAFF
abundance: .
v_gene: TRBV20-1
d_gene: TRBD1
j_gene: TRBJ1-1

CDR3nt: TGCGCCAGCAGTTTCGGGACAGGGGGCTCCGGGGAGCTGTTTTTT
CDR3aa: CASSFGTGGSGELFF
abundance: few
v_gene: TRBV5-1
d_gene: TRBD1
j_gene: TRBJ2-2

CDR3nt: TGTGCCAGCGGACAGGGCTATGGCTACACCTTC
CDR3aa: CASGQGYGYTF
abundance: .
v_gene: TRBV7-9
d_gene: TRBD1
j_gene: TRBJ1-2

CDR3nt: TGTGCCAGCAGTTTAATATCGGGGGGGTCGATAACTGAAGCTTTCTTT
CDR3aa: CASSLISGGSITEAFF
abundance: once
v_gene: TRBV28
d_gene: .
j_gene: TRBJ1-1

CDR3nt: TGTGCCAGCAGTTCCCTGCTTGGGGGGCGAAGCAATGAGCAGTTCTTC
CDR3aa: CASSSLLGGRSNEQFF
abundance: .
v_gene: TRBV12-3/TRBV12-4
d_gene: .
j_gene: TRBJ2-1

CDR3nt: TGTGCCAGCAGCCCCCGGCCAGGAAGCGGATTGTTGAAGGACACTGAAGCTTTCTTT
CDR3aa: CASSPRPGSGLLKDTEAFF
abundance: .
v_gene: TRBV7-3
d_gene: .
j_gene: TRBJ1-1

CDR3nt: TGCGCCAGCAGCCCCCTGGGACAGGGGGCTGACGAGCAGTACTTC
CDR3aa: CASSPLGQGADEQYF
abundance: many
v_gene: TRBV4-1
d_gene: TRBD1
j_gene: TRBJ2-7

CDR3nt: TGCGCCAGCAGCTTGGGAGGGCACAATCAGCCCCAGCATTTT
CDR3aa: CASSLGGHNQPQHF
abundance: few
v_gene: TRBV5-1
d_gene: .
j_gene: TRBJ1-5

CDR3nt: TGCGCCAGCAGCCATAGGGACAGGGGGACCACAGATACGCAGTATTTT
CDR3aa: CASSHRDRGTTDTQYF
abundance: many
v_gene: TRBV4-1
d_gene: TRBD1
j_gene: TRBJ2-3